The text below deals with one T cell receptor beta chain. The germline CDR1 and CDR2 sequences are SGHKS and YYEKEE (reference sequence). The CDR3 has 15 amino acids. Trimming left V 4 bases short and J 0 bases short, with 13 bases between. Survey-level TCR beta sequencing used the immunoSEQ assay. The method was immunoSEQ multiplex PCR; TCRdb's version includes in-frame clones alone and lacks a portion of them. Altogether 60,000 to 85,000 clones are present, roughly 95% being singletons, with the ten largest covering under 4.5%. The chain uses TRBV5-5 and TRBJ1-1, with TRBD1 as a possible D gene (6 bases). The sequence came from a man aged 40-55 years with rheumatoid arthritis. The source material was PBMCs. The DNA for the CDR3 is TGTGCCAGCAGCAACAAGACAGGATTGAACACTGAAGCTTTCTTT. Translation gives CASSNKTGLNTEAFF. The full variable domain, completed using reference TRBV5-5 and TRBJ1-1, is DAGVTQSPTHLIKTRGQQVTLRCSPISGHKSVSWYQQVLGQGPQFIFQYYEKEERGRGNFPDRFSARQFPNYSSELNVNALLLGDSALYLCASSNKTGLNTEAFFGQGTRLTVV.